The 7 T cell receptor beta chains below come from one sample, sequenced in a study of metastatic and nonmetastatic thyroid tumors (dated by TCRdb to the early 2020s). No treatment had been received by any patient before thyroid surgery. The library was prepared using PCR. Sequenced using an Illumina HiSeq 4000. The public reads were reanalyzed by TCRdb: fastp trimming at Q25, MiXCR alignment, in-frame beta chains only. The table for this sample lists approximately 15,000 clones; about 35% of them were counted only once. The ten largest clones capture 9.5% to 11% of the sample. The sequenced sample was tumor tissue. The receptor set was obtained from a male donor with papillary thyroid cancer or a benign thyroid nodule (not recorded which). Some clones in this sample may be carry-over from other donors' samples.

This clone was seen at least ten times. The rearrangement joins TRBV20-1 to TRBJ1-6, with TRBD1 matching 7 bases. This CDR3 region has 17 residues. Trimming cost V 4 bases and J 0 bases; bases outside gene matches: 9. Germline V lookup: CDR1 DFQATT, CDR2 SNEGSKA (reference sequence). This chain's CDR3 is CSATTVTGSSYNSPLHF. The CDR3 DNA follows: TGCAGTGCTACGACGGTGACAGGGAGCTCCTATAATTCACCCCTCCACTTT.

This rearrangement joins TRBV27 to TRBJ2-5; TRBD2 matches at 10 bases. Germline V gives CDR1 MNHEY, CDR2 SMNVEV (reference sequence). With 5 bases clipped from V and 11 bases from J, the junction kept 20 bases outside the gene matches. The CDR3 is 17 amino acids. The CDR3 region has the DNA TGTGCCAGCAGTCCCATGGTTTGGGCTAGCGGGAGTATCGTTCAGTACTTC. The encoded protein is CASSPMVWASGSIVQYF.

This clone occurred many times. The chain uses TRBV5-4 and TRBJ2-4; a weak D match, TRBD2 (5 bases). Germline V lookup: CDR1 SGHNT, CDR2 YYREEE (reference sequence). This CDR3 region has 15 residues. V lost 2 bases and J lost 2, with 11 bases in between. The DNA of the CDR3 is TGTGCCAGCAGCTTATCCGGAGGATCCAAAAACATTCAGTACTTC. Translation gives CASSLSGGSKNIQYF.

The gene calls are TRBV9 and TRBJ2-1; TRBD2 aligns across 7 bases. The CDR3 spans 16 residues. Unmatched junction bases numbered 11, after V lost 3 bases and J lost 5 bases. Germline V gene sequence: CDR1 SGDLS, CDR2 YYNGEE. The CDR3 region is CASSDRTSRVNNEQFF. CDR3 coding DNA: TGTGCCAGCAGCGATCGGACTAGTCGGGTCAACAATGAGCAGTTCTTC.

This clone was seen once. DNA for the CDR3: TGCAGTGCCCCCGGCCGAGTGGGTGGGAACACTGAAGCTTTCTTT. Residues: CSAPGRVGGNTEAFF. The gene calls are TRBV20-1 and TRBJ1-1; D not certain. CDR1 is DFQATT and CDR2 is SNEGSKA in the germline V gene (reference sequence). This CDR3 region has 15 residues. V was cut by 6 bases and J by 1 base, with 18 bases left in between.

The V and J genes are TRBV4-1 and TRBJ2-7; 7 bases fit TRBD1. Germline values: CDR1 MGHRA, CDR2 YSYEKL. The CDR3 consists of 14 residues. Losses at the gene ends were 1 base for V and 10 bases for J; bases not matched to a gene: 10. The DNA of the CDR3 is TGCGCCAGCAGCCAAGGTGACAGGGCTGTCGATCAGTACTTC. Translating it yields CASSQGDRAVDQYF.

Comments on this clone: One end of the junction does not line up with germline, which may come from a read error. The chain links TRBV20-1 to TRBJ1-5; D is possibly TRBD1 (6 bases). Per germline, CDR1 DFQATT and CDR2 SNEGSKA (reference sequence). This CDR3 contains 15 residues. In nucleotides, the CDR3 is TGCAGTACTAGAGCCCGTGACAGGCCCAATCAGCCCCAGCATTTT. Amino acids: CSTRARDRPNQPQHF.